Sequencing of this T cell receptor (beta chain) was carried out in a study of blood T cell repertoires in COVID-19. Overall study: The United States, Italy and Spain supplied acute and convalescent COVID-19 samples.

This CDR3 spans 15 amino acids. Germline-derived CDR1 and CDR2 are SEHNR and FQNEAQ (reference sequence). The ends lost 2 bases at V and 7 bases at J; junction bases unmatched: 6. The repertoire was sequenced with immunoSEQ multiplex PCR; TCRdb's copy has only in-frame clones and lacks some. Here the sample spans 100,000 to 150,000 clones, 84% being singletons. This chain uses TRBV7-9 with TRBJ1-2, with 11 positions matching TRBD1. This clonotype originated in a man in his forties with acute COVID-19. Sequencing was performed on PBMCs or T cells enriched from blood (not recorded which). For the CDR3, the DNA is TGTGCCAGCAGCTTAATTTCCGGGACAGGGGGTGGCTACACCTTC. It codes for CASSLISGTGGGYTF.